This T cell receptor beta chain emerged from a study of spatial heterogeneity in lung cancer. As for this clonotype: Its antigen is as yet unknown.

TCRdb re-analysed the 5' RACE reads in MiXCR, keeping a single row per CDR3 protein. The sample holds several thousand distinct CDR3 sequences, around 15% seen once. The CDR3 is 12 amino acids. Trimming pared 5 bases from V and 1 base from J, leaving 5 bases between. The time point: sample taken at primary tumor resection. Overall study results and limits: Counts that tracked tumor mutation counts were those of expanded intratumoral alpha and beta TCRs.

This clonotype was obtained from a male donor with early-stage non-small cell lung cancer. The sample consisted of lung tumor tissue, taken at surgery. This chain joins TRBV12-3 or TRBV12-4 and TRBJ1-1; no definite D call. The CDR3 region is CASSQTNTEAFF. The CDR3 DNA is TGTGCCAGCAGTCAGACGAACACTGAAGCTTTCTTT.